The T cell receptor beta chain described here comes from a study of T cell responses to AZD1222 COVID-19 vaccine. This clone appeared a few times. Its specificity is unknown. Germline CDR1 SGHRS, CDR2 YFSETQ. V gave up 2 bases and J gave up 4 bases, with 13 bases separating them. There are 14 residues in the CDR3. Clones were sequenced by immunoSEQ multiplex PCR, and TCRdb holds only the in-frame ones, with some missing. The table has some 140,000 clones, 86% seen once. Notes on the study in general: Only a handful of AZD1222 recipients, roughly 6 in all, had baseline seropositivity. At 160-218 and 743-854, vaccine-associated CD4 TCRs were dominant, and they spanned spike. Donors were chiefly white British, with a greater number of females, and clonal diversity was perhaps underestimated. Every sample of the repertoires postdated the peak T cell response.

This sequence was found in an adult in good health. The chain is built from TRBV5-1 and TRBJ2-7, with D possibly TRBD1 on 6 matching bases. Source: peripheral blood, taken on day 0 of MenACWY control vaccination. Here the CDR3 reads CASSLMTGRYEQYF. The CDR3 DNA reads TGCGCCAGCAGCTTAATGACAGGACGTTACGAGCAGTACTTC.